This TCR beta chain emerged from a study of beta chain features in type 1 diabetes. Background on the study: Regarding age, gender and cell yields, patients proved similar to healthy donors. Study-wide results and limits: It was among patients, rather than healthy donors, that naive, central memory and Treg TCRB repertoires appeared more similar.

Germline values: CDR1 MDHEN, CDR2 SYDVKM. The CDR3 spans 13 residues. Trimming removed 6 bases from V and 8 bases from J; junction bases left unmatched: 7. About this clone itself: Its antigen is not known. The sample contains more than one DNA sequence encoding this CDR3.

The study reverse transcribed the entire isolated RNA, so it sequenced expressed TCRB transcripts. An average approximately 3.3 million reads came from naive, central memory and regulatory T cell samples. Libraries were prepared by immunoSEQ multiplex PCR; TCRdb keeps only in-frame clonotypes and omits some of them. The profile shows about 370,000 clones, around 16% of them singletons. V and J are TRBV28 and TRBJ1-2; 9 bases are shared with TRBD1. What was sequenced was naive CD4+ T cells from blood. This receptor was taken from a woman between 18 and 30 years old in good health. CDR3 residues: CASSPGQGGGYTF. CDR3 nucleotide sequence: TGTGCCAGCAGCCCGGGACAGGGCGGCGGCTACACCTTC.